The entry below gives a single T cell receptor beta chain sequence along with its context. Its cognate antigen has yet to be identified. No much larger clone is present one base from it, and per-base qualities are unavailable. CD8 naive samples were CD45RO-negative cells positively selected for CCR7, giving a CD45RA+CCR7+ population that excluded TemRA cells. Donors were healthy HIV-negative adults with no recently reported acute infections or vaccinations. Only Caucasian adults living in Nashville, Tennessee, USA were represented among the donors. Blood was obtained by leukapheresis, after which PBMCs were separated by Ficoll-Histopaque density gradient centrifugation and cryopreserved in liquid nitrogen vapor phase. Purity and quantity of every magnetically sorted T cell population were checked by analytical flow cytometry. Genomic DNA was isolated from each sorted fraction and quantified by UV absorbance on a Nanodrop 2000c.

The data derive from a study of shared clonotypes between healthy human individuals (dated by TCRdb to about 2020). For the study in its entirety: A couple of women and three men aged 18 to 49 years were included in the cohort. To estimate repertoire size and how much clonotypes are shared between individuals, the study performed deep sequencing of blood TCR repertoires from roughly five healthy adults. For each donor, three plates each were used for CD4 naive and CD4 memory, two plates were used for CD8 naive, and one plate was used for CD8 memory. Leukapheresis yielded between about 0.9 and 9.5 billion PBMCs per donor. To increase sequencing depth and limit assay-specific biases, different laboratories used diverse techniques to prepare libraries and sequence TCR repertoires.

Using the deep immunoSEQ assay, multiplex PCR amplified TCR CDR3 regions from genomic DNA. Extracted genomic DNA from each cell subset was spread evenly across all wells of several immunoSEQ 96-well plates, with each plate serving as a replicate. For sorted subsets, each replicate PCR was loaded with 200 to 250 ng genomic DNA, equivalent to 25,000 to 30,000 T cell genomes. The purified libraries were quantified using a Qubit 3.0 fluorometer, sized with a Bioanalyzer 2100, and then quantified again using the KAPA Library Quantification kit. Every immunoSEQ 96-well plate was sequenced on a dedicated single-read 150-cycle Illumina NextSeq 550 flow cell. The paper's processing steps were these. Because only junctional sequences without quality scores were contained in the immunoSEQ output, filtering matching that applied to full-length reads could not be performed. To assign V/J genes and CDR3, sequences were annotated using PyIR, a Python wrapper for IgBLAST v1.9, with IMGT germline references. Reads were filtered out if the reads had weak V/J assignments (E-value above 1e-6), no CDR3, stop codons, out-of-frame junctions, or ambiguous translated residues. V3J clonotypes were defined as sequences sharing the same inferred V gene, J gene, and CDR3 amino acid sequence. Percentage overlap between repertoires was calculated by dividing the number of shared unique clonotypes by the size of the smaller repertoire. Three approaches were used to assess repertoire richness: RTK rarefaction, the Chao1 estimator, and Recon v2.1 estimates of unobserved clonotypes. For all TCRbeta clonotypes obtained by the gDNA method from several donors, generation probabilities were computed with OLGA. This immuneACCESS table, as held by TCRdb, lists in-frame sequences with V and J called but not all clones. Of the missing ones, under half trace to an unresolved V gene in checked studies; the others have no known cause. V and J calls and clone size follow that table, whereas D and trimming were derived from the DNA. The sample contains 750,000 to 1,000,000 clones, 80% to 95% of them found a single time. 20% to 30% of the sample is taken by the ten largest.

What the study reported, not specific to this receptor: Naive subsets generally had larger estimated clonotype richness than memory subsets. Rarefaction of sorted-subset datasets indicated incomplete sequencing despite the large sequencing depth. When several donors were compared, the shared fraction of clonotypes was about 5.4% for naive CD4, around 4% for naive CD8, more than 2% for memory CD4, and around 0.4% for memory CD8. The small number of donors limited the genetic and exposure-history diversity represented. Sampling was restricted to blood, and TCR repertoires in tissues likely differ from the TCR repertoires found in blood. Pairwise subsampling indicated that sequencing depth was expected to affect the degree of clonotype sharing among donors. Compared with non-shared clonotypes, the clonotypes found in all four sorted-subset donors had higher generation probabilities.

What was sequenced was naive CD8+ T cells sorted from blood. This specimen's cell subset or site label, per the study, means: CD45RA+CCR7+. This TCR was sampled from a man aged 25 to 40 in good health.

CDR3 sequence: CASSGVANQPQHF. The sequenced DNA: TGTGCCAGCAGTGGGGTGGCTAATCAGCCCCAGCATTTT. The rearranged chain carries TRBV25-1 and TRBJ1-5, with the D gene not clear enough to name. The V and J ends are trimmed by 4 bases and 4 bases, leaving 8 bases between them. Counted from cysteine to phenylalanine, this CDR3 has 13 amino acids. Just CDR3 DNA is preserved here, 39 bases in frame from base 1. The germline V gene sets CDR1 to MGHDK and CDR2 to SYGVNS.